This T cell receptor beta chain was recovered during a study of cytomegalovirus exposure and HLA in healthy donors. About the research overall: Tens of millions of unique TCR sequences came from HLA-typed donors in an early release. Study-level findings and limits: Apparent HLA restriction characterized most CMV-associated TCR beta chains in a later analysis. Most sequenced TCRs were rare (though some public TCRs occurred in many donors). It was reported that TCR beta sequences correctly inferred the HLA-A and HLA-B alleles for most subjects.

Concerning this clone itself: Its antigen remains unknown.

PCR primers comprised 60 Vbeta and 13 Jbeta primers. Sequencing was performed with immunoSEQ multiplex PCR; in TCRdb, only in-frame clones are kept and a portion is missing. The sample holds some 70,000 clones; more than 60% are singletons and the top ten take 14%. The germline V gene has CDR1 LNHDA and CDR2 SQIVND (reference sequence). V dropped 5 bases and J dropped 3 bases, with 13 bases sitting between them. The CDR3 sequence is 15 residues long. The V and J genes are TRBV19 and TRBJ2-2, with a possible D match to TRBD1 (6 bases). The sequence was collected from a male donor in good health and CMV-seropositive. The sequenced material came from PBMCs. This chain's CDR3 is CASSEYRADTGELFF. CDR3 in DNA: TGTGCCAGTAGTGAATACAGGGCGGACACCGGGGAGCTGTTTTTT.